The present T cell receptor beta chain was sequenced within a study of cytomegalovirus exposure and HLA in healthy donors (TCRdb year 2017). Some background on the complete study: According to an earlier analysis of several hundred of the donors, 150 million to 200 million T cells yielded 120 million or so unique TCR beta sequences and around 280 Gb of sequence data. Approximately 310 gigabases of sequencing data and 78 million or so unique TCR sequences were included in an early release covering 500 to 750 HLA-typed donors. Of the roughly 390 genotyped donors, about 80% fell in the genetic ancestry cluster associated with self-reported Caucasian donors. The study was designed to test whether signatures of past pathogen exposure could be identified by cataloging public T cell receptors. The T cell repertoires of 666 subjects were profiled by immunosequencing and related to cytomegalovirus serostatus. A separate validation cohort of approximately 130 different subjects was used in addition to the roughly 700-subject first cohort. To predict cytomegalovirus infection status, the study brought together high-throughput TCR immunosequencing, statistical association of individual TCRs with disease status, and machine learning. A later analysis re-examined previously published TCR beta repertoires from more than 600 donors and added high-resolution HLA genotyping to investigate patterns of TCR occurrence. Rather than using new phenotypic data, the later analysis identified candidate immune exposures from TCR beta sequences and from how often those sequences occurred across donors. An earlier analysis of some 600 of the donors applied high-throughput TCR beta sequencing to assess whether each TCR beta V gene segment acted as functional or pseudogenic. Donor age, sex, ethnicity and CMV serostatus were compiled alongside the repertoire data. A later genetic analysis used genome-wide SNP genotypes for about 65% of the 666 donors, treating that subset as a discovery cohort. Every repertoire in the discovery cohort had been generated on one and the same sequencing platform. HLA typing included class I and class II loci at four-digit resolution. Typing coverage differed by locus: A, B, C, DRB1 and DQB1 were typed in roughly 629-630 donors, DQA1 in approximately 520, DPA1 in 606, and DPB1 in roughly 470. Because of strong linkage in the cohort, roughly 5 DR-DQ haplotypes were treated as single units for association and clustering. Among some 410 genotyped donors of the cohort, an average of around 250,000 unique TCR beta nucleotide sequences was sequenced per donor, of which about 19% were non-productive.

The cysteine opens and the phenylalanine closes a CDR3 of 18 amino acids. The read is trimmed to its CDR3 DNA, 54 bases read in frame from base 1. A distance of 26 bases separates the germline ends of V and J, which lose 1 base and 8 bases respectively. For CDR1 and CDR2, the germline V gene lists MRHNA and SNTAGT. The cohort was made up of approximately 700 healthy bone marrow donors. Cohort members were all nominally healthy when sampled, although unrecorded immune exposures were likely present. The donor was CMV seronegative and was included in the group of 352 seronegative cohort members. A peripheral blood sample was collected from each donor, and TCR beta sequencing was performed on peripheral blood mononuclear cells. Genomic DNA was extracted from the blood cell samples with the Qiagen DNeasy Blood Extraction Kit. Note on this clone: The antigen this receptor binds is unknown. Base qualities are not provided; no much larger clone lies one nucleotide away.

Libraries were made using the immunoSEQ multiplex PCR assay. For the multiplex PCR, a mixture combining 60 forward primers for TCR Vbeta segments and 13 reverse primers for TCR Jbeta segments was used. Amplification of the CDR3 region of rearranged TCR beta genes was performed with a multiplex PCR assay on genomic DNA. On the Illumina HiSeq System, the amplified TCR beta libraries were sequenced as 87-base-pair reads. Under the source paper's analysis protocol: A later analysis tallied about 77 million unique TCR beta chains across the 700 or so repertoires, and about 10 million of those chains were shared by two or more donors. To remove PCR and sequencing errors, raw reads were error-corrected and collapsed into unique sequences using a nearest-neighbor algorithm that merged closely related sequences. To assign V, D and J gene segments, CDR3 sequences were aligned to IMGT reference sequences. Each retained sequence needed at least a six-nucleotide match to both a V gene segment and a J gene segment. Rearrangements were classified as productive when the CDR3 lacked stop codons and remained in frame with V and J, and all other rearrangements were classified as non-productive. CDR3 was defined by IMGT convention, running from the second conserved V-encoded cysteine to the conserved J-encoded phenylalanine. In an earlier analysis of more than 550 of the donors, sequences lacking an unambiguous match to a single V gene segment were excluded. In an earlier analysis of approximately 610 of the donors, V segments were called functional above 56.7% productive rearrangements and were called segregating when the between-donor standard deviation exceeded 5%. A statistical classification framework was built for diagnosing cytomegalovirus status from the catalog of TCR beta chain sequences. In a later analysis, TCR nucleotide sequences were compared against IMGT/GENE-DB human TR gene sequences so that V and J genes could be assigned. In a later analysis, CDR3 sequences and most-parsimonious VDJ recombination scenarios were assigned using the TCRdist pipeline. In a later analysis, each TCR beta chain was defined by its CDR3 amino acid sequence together with its V-gene family, and reads lacking a unique V-gene family were excluded. To address suspected cross-contamination and a sequencing artifact, a later analysis removed approximately 590 highly shared, low-generation-probability nucleotide sequences. In a later analysis, a clonal expansion index was calculated for each public chain from normalized within-repertoire ranks of inferred template counts. In a later analysis, generation probabilities were computed using a VDJ recombination model fitted to out-of-frame rearrangements, and the results were checked against IGoR. Hypergeometric tests were used in a later analysis to score TCR-TCR, TCR-HLA and TCR-CMV co-occurrence, with a repertoire-size bias correction applied to the TCR pairs. A later analysis estimated false discovery rates by permuting HLA or CMV assignments 20 times. A later analysis grouped co-occurring TCRs with DBSCAN, adding TCRdist sequence similarity when clustering within HLA-allele-positive subsets. Repertoires with fewer than 30,000 or more than 120,000 public chains, plus five repertoires with anomalous nucleotide sharing, were excluded from co-occurrence clustering. TCRdb carries this immuneACCESS record with in-frame sequences only. Its versions omit some clonotypes, under half of them owing to an unresolved V gene in the studies checked, with the rest unexplained. V and J calls and clone size are copied from that table; D and trimming were computed from the DNA. This sample gives 160,000 or so clones in total; about 80% of them show up just once. Together, the top ten hold approximately 0.69% of the sample.

What the authors observed across the whole study: Most CMV-associated TCR beta chains appeared to be HLA-restricted in a later analysis, and the HLA associations seemed to be driven largely by CMV exposure. In a later genetic analysis, fewer N-insertions in productive TCRs were reported among donors in an Asian-associated ancestry cluster than the roughly 700-donor mean. Some IMGT-functional V segments, including TRBV6-2 and TRBV6-3, could not be distinguished by the 87-base-pair reads and were therefore excluded. A later analysis associated 16,951 TCR beta sequences with specific HLA alleles at a false discovery rate of 0.05. A later analysis found that HLA-associated TCR beta chains were more clonally expanded and had lower generation probabilities than equally common non-associated chains. Linkage disequilibrium might explain the correlated functional status among segregating V segments, but an unknown experimental factor could not be excluded. A total of fewer than 200 TCR beta chains were listed by the study as associated with cytomegalovirus. In a later genetic analysis, a missense DCLRE1C variant was associated with V-gene and J-gene trimming of TCR beta chains, and the association was replicated in an independent cohort. Because some donors lacked HLA typing at each locus, the association tests relied only on the typed subset. Several of the top co-occurrence clusters appeared to be linked to parvovirus B19, influenza, CMV and Epstein-Barr virus, according to a later analysis. The classifier was reported to diagnose cytomegalovirus status with high specificity and sensitivity in both the original cohort and the validation cohort. It was suggested by the authors that the approach could potentially be generalized to other disease states and immunological phenotypes. Only TCR beta chains were sequenced in this cohort, and the absence of alpha or paired-chain data limited detectable features. While some public TCRs were present in many individuals, most TCR sequences turned up only very rarely across donors. The earlier analysis of 587 of the donors excluded 15 to 20 rarely observed V segments, including chromosome 9 orphons, because counts were too low. The presence/absence analyses assumed that sequencing depth was roughly uniform across donors, and that assumption may not be true. In a later analysis, the rate of TCR association differed among HLA loci, with DRB1 alleles having the most associated TCRs and HLA-C alleles having the fewest. A further reported finding was that TCR beta sequences accurately predicted the HLA-A and HLA-B alleles for most subjects in the first cohort. Assigning TCR associations to individual alleles was difficult when HLA alleles, especially DR and DQ, strongly co-occurred. A few of the identified cytomegalovirus-associated TCR beta chains were confirmed in vitro to be specific for cytomegalovirus antigens. A cluster of highly shared sequence variants was judged likely to be a technical artifact of the sequencing pipeline. For the cohort, immune exposure information was limited to CMV serostatus. In an earlier analysis of a few hundred of the donors, most TCR beta V segments were observed in productive rearrangements about 87% or about 30% of the time, broadly matching IMGT annotations.

The V gene is TRBV6-4 and the J gene is TRBJ1-2; a tentative D call is TRBD1 (6 bases match). The sequence was collected from a woman aged 40 to 49 in good health and CMV-seronegative. Sequencing was carried out using PBMCs. The CDR3 here reads CASSDFLWDNDLTGGYTF. Here is the DNA: TGTGCCAGCAGTGACTTCCTTTGGGACAACGACCTCACCGGCGGCTACACCTTC.